This is a list of T cell receptor beta chains from one sample in a study of T cell changes during pregnancy in multiple sclerosis. Sequencing was performed with immunoSEQ multiplex PCR; in TCRdb, only in-frame clones are kept and a portion is missing. The data hold about 36,000 clones, with almost 95% observed a single time. Sequenced material: PBMCs (not recorded whether the cells were cultured). The receptor source for this set is a female donor with multiple sclerosis, enrolled in a pregnancy study. Each CDR3 is given with its conserved first and last residue. D genes are given only for firm matches. Only some rows state a clone size, as once, few, many or a class for expanded clones.

TRBV10-1	TRBJ1-5	.	.	CASSEGMGGYGNQPQHF	TGCGCCAGCAGTGAGGGGATGGGGGGTTACGGCAATCAGCCCCAGCATTTT
TRBV6-5	TRBJ1-1	.	.	CASSYGAGTEAFF	TGTGCCAGCAGTTACGGGGCGGGCACTGAAGCTTTCTTT
TRBV11-2	TRBJ1-2	.	.	CASSLSSGNYGYTF	TGTGCCAGCAGCTTAAGTTCGGGAAACTATGGCTACACCTTC
TRBV19	TRBJ2-3	TRBD2	.	CASSIAGGSDTQYF	TGTGCCAGTAGTATCGCGGGAGGATCAGATACGCAGTATTTT
TRBV2	TRBJ1-1	.	few	CASLRDQNTEAFF	TGTGCCAGCCTACGTGACCAGAACACTGAAGCTTTCTTT
TRBV6-1	TRBJ1-5	.	.	CASSEQVIYSNQPQHF	TGTGCCAGCAGTGAACAGGTAATCTATAGCAATCAGCCCCAGCATTTT
TRBV27	TRBJ2-3	TRBD2	.	CASSSPTSGITDTQYF	TGTGCCAGCAGTTCCCCGACTAGCGGGATCACAGATACGCAGTATTTT
TRBV2	TRBJ2-7	TRBD2	.	CASRTGTSGYEQYF	TGTGCCAGCAGGACCGGGACTAGCGGATACGAGCAGTACTTC
TRBV28	TRBJ1-2	.	.	CASSPQGHYGYTF	TGTGCCAGCAGTCCCCAGGGTCACTATGGCTACACCTTC
TRBV7-2	TRBJ1-5	TRBD1	once	CASSLSTESGGLENQHF	TGTGCCAGCAGCTTAAGTACAGAATCAGGGGGGCTGGAAAACCAGCATTTT
TRBV27	TRBJ2-3	TRBD2	once	CASTTSYPGTKDTQYF	TGTGCCAGCACAACATCATACCCCGGGACTAAAGATACGCAGTATTTT
TRBV30	TRBJ1-4	TRBD1	.	CASTRQGPNEKLFF	TGTGCCTCGACTAGACAGGGACCTAATGAAAAACTGTTTTTT
TRBV6-5	TRBJ2-1	.	.	CASSYESSYNEQFF	TGTGCCAGCAGTTATGAGAGCTCCTACAATGAGCAGTTCTTC
TRBV6-1	TRBJ1-1	TRBD1	.	CASSEQGAAGTEAFF	TGTGCCAGCAGTGAACAGGGGGCTGCGGGCACTGAAGCTTTCTTT
TRBV4-1	TRBJ2-7	.	.	CASSQDGIYEQYF	TGCGCCAGCAGCCAAGACGGGATCTACGAGCAGTACTTC
TRBV5-4	TRBJ1-2	.	.	CASSFPGNNYGYTF	TGTGCCAGCAGCTTTCCGGGAAACAACTATGGCTACACCTTC
TRBV28	TRBJ1-1	TRBD1	.	CASSLTGITEAFF	TGTGCCAGCAGTCTGACAGGGATCACTGAAGCTTTCTTT
TRBV25-1	TRBJ2-2	.	once	CASSESGRVYTGELFF	TGTGCCAGCAGTGAATCCGGCAGGGTGTACACCGGGGAGCTGTTTTTT
TRBV27	TRBJ2-7	TRBD2	.	CARPPRTSIYEQYF	TGTGCCAGGCCCCCTAGGACTAGCATTTACGAGCAGTACTTC
TRBV11-2	TRBJ1-2	TRBD1	.	CASSLDHRGLRGYTF	TGTGCCAGCAGCTTAGACCACAGGGGACTCCGTGGCTACACCTTC
TRBV27	TRBJ1-2	TRBD1	.	CASSGWDSVYGYTF	TGTGCCAGCAGTGGCTGGGACAGCGTCTATGGCTACACCTTC
TRBV7-9	TRBJ1-2	TRBD1	.	CASSSQRQGDYGYTF	TGTGCCAGCAGCTCGCAAAGACAGGGTGACTATGGCTACACCTTC
TRBV6-1	TRBJ1-2	TRBD1	once	CASREARGTGTYGYTF	TGTGCCAGCAGAGAAGCCCGAGGGACAGGGACCTATGGCTACACCTTC
TRBV27	TRBJ2-3	TRBD2	.	CASSSTPRGSRDTQYF	TGTGCCAGCAGTTCAACCCCCCGCGGGAGCAGGGATACGCAGTATTTT
TRBV6-4	TRBJ1-1	.	.	CASSDPAPLRTFSEAFF	TGTGCCAGCAGTGACCCCGCACCACTTAGAACTTTTTCTGAGGCTTTCTTT
TRBV9	TRBJ1-4	.	.	CASSVEGGTNEKLFF	TGTGCCAGCAGCGTAGAAGGGGGAACTAATGAAAAACTGTTTTTT
TRBV9	TRBJ2-7	.	.	CASSVVPASYEQYF	TGTGCCAGCAGCGTAGTCCCAGCTAGCTACGAGCAGTACTTC
TRBV9	TRBJ1-1	TRBD1	.	CASSVALDRVAEAFF	TGTGCCAGCAGCGTAGCCTTGGACAGGGTGGCTGAAGCTTTCTTT
TRBV18	TRBJ2-7	TRBD1	once	CASSAQGAGGEQYF	TGTGCCAGCTCAGCACAGGGGGCTGGCGGCGAGCAGTACTTC
TRBV10-3	TRBJ2-3	TRBD2	.	CATGASGNTDTQYF	TGTGCCACCGGAGCTAGCGGCAACACAGATACGCAGTATTTT
TRBV27	TRBJ1-1	.	.	CASSLSSSNTEAFF	TGTGCCAGCAGTTTATCGAGTTCAAACACTGAAGCTTTCTTT
TRBV19	TRBJ1-4	.	once	CASRGTAANEKLFF	TGTGCCAGTAGAGGGACGGCCGCTAATGAAAAACTGTTTTTT
TRBV19	TRBJ2-1	.	.	CASSPTGTYNEQFF	TGTGCCAGTAGTCCCACAGGGACCTACAATGAGCAGTTCTTC